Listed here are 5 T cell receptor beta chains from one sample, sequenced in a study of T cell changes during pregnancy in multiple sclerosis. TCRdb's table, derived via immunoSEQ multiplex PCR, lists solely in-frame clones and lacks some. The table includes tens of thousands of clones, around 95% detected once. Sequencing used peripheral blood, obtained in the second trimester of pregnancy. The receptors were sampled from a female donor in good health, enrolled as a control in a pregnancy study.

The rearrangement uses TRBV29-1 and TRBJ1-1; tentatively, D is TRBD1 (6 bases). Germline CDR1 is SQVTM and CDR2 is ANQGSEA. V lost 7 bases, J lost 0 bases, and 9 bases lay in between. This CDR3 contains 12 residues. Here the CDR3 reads CSGTEMNTEAFF. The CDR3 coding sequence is TGCAGCGGGACAGAGATGAACACTGAAGCTTTCTTT.

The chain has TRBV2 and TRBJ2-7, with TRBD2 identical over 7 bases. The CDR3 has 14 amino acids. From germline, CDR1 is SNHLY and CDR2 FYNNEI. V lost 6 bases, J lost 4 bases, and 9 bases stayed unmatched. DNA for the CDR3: TGTGCCAGCAGAGCCGGGGGGTCGAAGTACGAGCAGTACTTC. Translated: CASRAGGSKYEQYF.

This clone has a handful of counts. The CDR3 bases are TGCTCCACGGGGAAGTTTAATCAGCCCCAGCATTTT. Its protein is CSTGKFNQPQHF. The rearrangement uses TRBV10-1 and TRBJ1-5, with D unclear. Germline CDR1 reads WNHNN; CDR2 reads SYGVQD (reference sequence). The CDR3 extends over 12 amino acids.

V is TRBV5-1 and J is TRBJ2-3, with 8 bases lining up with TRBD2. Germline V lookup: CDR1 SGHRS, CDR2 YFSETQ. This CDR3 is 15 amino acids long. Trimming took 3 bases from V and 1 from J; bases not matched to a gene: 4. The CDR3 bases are TGCGCCAGCAGCTCGAACGGGGGGGGCACAGATACGCAGTATTTT. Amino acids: CASSSNGGGTDTQYF.

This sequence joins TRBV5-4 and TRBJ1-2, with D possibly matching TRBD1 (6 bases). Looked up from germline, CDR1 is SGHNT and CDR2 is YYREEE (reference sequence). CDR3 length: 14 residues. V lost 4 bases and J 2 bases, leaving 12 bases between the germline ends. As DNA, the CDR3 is TGTGCCAGCAGCGTTATTACAGGGAACTATGGCTACACCTTC. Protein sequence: CASSVITGNYGYTF. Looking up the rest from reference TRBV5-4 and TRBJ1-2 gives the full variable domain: ETGVTQSPTHLIKTRGQQVTLRCSSQSGHNTVSWYQQALGQGPQFIFQYYREEENGRGNFPPRFSGLQFPNYSSELNVNALELDDSALYLCASSVITGNYGYTFGSGTRLTVV.